These T cell receptor beta chains were read from a single sample in a study of T cells in Graves' hyperthyroidism and ophthalmopathy. A single record per CDR3 protein comes from TCRdb applying MiXCR to the multiplex PCR reads. The sample holds some 800,000 distinct CDR3 sequences, around 39% seen once. The sequenced sample was blood. The receptors shown here come from a man aged 18 to 29 with Graves' hyperthyroidism. CDR3s leave out the opening cysteine and the closing phenylalanine or tryptophan. Fields, in order: clone size, V gene, J gene, D gene, CDR3 protein. A D gene is named only where the DNA matches it firmly. Clone size is given for some rows only: seen once, a few or many times, or a class if the clone is expanded.

many	TRBV20-1	TRBJ1-2	.	SATGSLGGGYT
few	TRBV10-3	TRBJ1-1	TRBD1	ASRDSFNTEAF
.	TRBV10-3	TRBJ1-1	.	AISPRRTGRNTEAF
many	TRBV24-1	TRBJ2-2	.	ATSDSTRPGELF
once	TRBV5-4	TRBJ2-5	TRBD2	ASVRGVTVGTQY
few	TRBV7-2	TRBJ1-2	.	ASSTRRAGYT
.	TRBV2	TRBJ2-3	TRBD2	ASKVAGNTDTQY
.	TRBV7-9	TRBJ2-7	TRBD2	ASSEPGLASEQY
many	TRBV2	TRBJ1-6	.	ASIVEGAIPYSTSPLH
.	TRBV2	TRBJ1-2	.	ASVVETSYGYT
.	TRBV24-1	TRBJ2-2	.	ATSETQGNTGELF
few	TRBV19	TRBJ2-7	.	ASSMGGKSSYEQY
.	TRBV4-1	TRBJ1-2	.	ASSQGPRGDYGYT
many	TRBV7-9	TRBJ1-2	.	ASSFSQGRYGYT
.	TRBV29-1	TRBJ2-2	.	SAYGANTGELF
.	TRBV25-1	TRBJ2-5	.	ASRSSSRGETQY
many	TRBV12-3/TRBV12-4	TRBJ1-2	.	ATRAGPINYGYT
.	TRBV6-1	TRBJ1-1	TRBD1	ASRQGRITEAF
few	TRBV6-1	TRBJ1-6	.	ASTTDWAWNSPLH
.	TRBV20-1	TRBJ2-7	TRBD2	SAPGGDFEELY
.	TRBV20-1	TRBJ2-7	TRBD1	SASLSGTDAYEQY
.	TRBV7-9	TRBJ2-2	TRBD2	ASSLATSGFYTGELF
few	TRBV5-6	TRBJ2-5	.	ASSQRSWETQY
many	TRBV2	TRBJ2-6	.	ASMRRANSGANVLT